Listed below are T cell receptor beta chains from one sample, sequenced in a study of blood T cell repertoires in COVID-19. The data were produced by immunoSEQ multiplex PCR, yet TCRdb's version contains in-frame clones alone and is incomplete. The sample records 40,000 to 50,000 clones, about 80% being singletons. The sample was peripheral blood. These receptor sequences come from a man aged 70-80 years with active or convalescent COVID-19. CDR3s include the opening cysteine and the closing phenylalanine or tryptophan. The D gene is left open where the match is weak. Some rows have no size entry. The others give once, few or many, or a class for an expanded clone.

V gene	D gene	J gene	clone size	CDR3 protein	CDR3 DNA
TRBV11-2	-	TRBJ1-4	-	CASTLDSYNEKLFF	TGTGCCAGCACCTTGGACAGTTATAATGAAAAACTGTTTTTT
TRBV7-2	TRBD1	TRBJ2-3	-	CASSSYRGDTQYF	TGTGCCAGCAGTTCTTACAGGGGAGATACGCAGTATTTT
TRBV7-2	-	TRBJ2-1	-	CASSLTWNEQFF	TGTGCCAGCAGCTTAACTTGGAATGAGCAGTTCTTC
TRBV18	-	TRBJ2-7	-	CASSPPDSYEQYF	TGTGCCAGCTCACCACCGGACAGCTACGAGCAGTACTTC
TRBV2	TRBD1	TRBJ1-4	-	CASTRDSGEKLFF	TGTGCCAGCACCCGGGACAGTGGTGAAAAACTGTTTTTT
TRBV7-5	-	TRBJ1-2	once	CVRSQLRTAETYGYTF	TGTGTCAGAAGCCAACTCCGGACAGCTGAAACCTATGGCTACACCTTC
TRBV3-1/TRBV3-2	-	TRBJ1-3	hyperexpanded	CASSQRSDTIYF	TGTGCCAGCAGCCAACGGTCCGACACCATATATTTT
TRBV5-1	TRBD2	TRBJ2-3	-	CASSSTSGATDTQYF	TGCGCCAGCAGCTCTACTAGCGGGGCCACAGATACGCAGTATTTT
TRBV5-1	TRBD1	TRBJ1-3	-	CASSQRTGPSSGNTIYF	TGCGCCAGCAGCCAGCGGACAGGGCCGAGCTCTGGAAACACCATATATTTT
TRBV2	-	TRBJ1-2	-	CASSDDDTYGYTF	TGTGCCAGCAGTGATGACGACACCTATGGCTACACCTTC
TRBV7-3	TRBD2	TRBJ2-1	-	CASSLGTSGGNEQFF	TGTGCCAGCAGCTTAGGGACTAGCGGGGGCAATGAGCAGTTCTTC
TRBV7-3	TRBD1	TRBJ2-2	-	CASSPNRGVKAGELFF	TGTGCCAGCAGCCCGAACAGGGGGGTAAAGGCCGGGGAGCTGTTTTTT
TRBV7-9	TRBD1	TRBJ1-4	-	CASSLSTGAAEKLFF	TGTGCCAGCAGCTTATCAACAGGGGCGGCTGAAAAACTGTTTTTT
TRBV19	-	TRBJ2-1	-	CASTVHNEQFF	TGTGCCAGTACAGTACACAATGAGCAGTTCTTC
TRBV2	-	TRBJ1-3	few	CASSEKVTLLSGDRNTIYF	TGTGCCAGCAGTGAAAAAGTGACCCTCTTGTCAGGGGATAGAAACACCATATATTTT
TRBV7-2	TRBD2	TRBJ2-1	-	CASSLVAGGLQSEQFF	TGTGCCAGCAGCTTAGTAGCGGGGGGGCTTCAAAGTGAGCAGTTCTTC
TRBV7-9	TRBD2	TRBJ2-1	few	CASSSPAGGYNEQFF	TGTGCCAGCAGCTCCCCAGCGGGGGGGTACAATGAGCAGTTCTTC
TRBV4-2	-	TRBJ1-5	-	CASSQESGRGSTAQHF	TGTGCCAGCAGCCAAGAATCAGGGAGGGGGAGTACGGCCCAGCATTTT
TRBV11-2	-	TRBJ2-7	-	CASSPDTGRYEQYF	TGTGCCAGCAGCCCCGACACGGGGAGGTACGAGCAGTACTTC
TRBV5-1	-	TRBJ1-6	-	CASSLSGLGNSPLHF	TGCGCCAGCAGCTTGTCAGGGCTCGGCAATTCACCCCTCCACTTT
TRBV7-3	TRBD1	TRBJ2-4	-	CASSLESGTGAIQYF	TGTGCCAGCAGCTTGGAATCCGGGACAGGGGCTATTCAGTACTTC
TRBV5-1	TRBD1	TRBJ2-1	-	CASSSGTASNEQFF	TGCGCCAGCAGCTCCGGGACAGCCTCCAATGAGCAGTTCTTC
TRBV3-1/TRBV3-2	-	TRBJ1-5	-	CASSWQSNQPQHF	TGTGCCAGCAGTTGGCAGAGCAATCAGCCCCAGCATTTT
TRBV28	TRBD1	TRBJ1-1	-	CASSARTGGTEAFF	TGTGCCAGCAGTGCTCGGACAGGGGGCACTGAAGCTTTCTTT
TRBV12-3/TRBV12-4	-	TRBJ1-6	-	CASSLPPLQALHF	TGTGCCAGCAGTTTGCCCCCACTCCAAGCCCTCCACTTT
TRBV6-6	-	TRBJ2-1	-	CASSHTGRYEQFF	TGTGCCAGCAGTCACACCGGCAGGTATGAGCAGTTCTTC
TRBV18	TRBD1	TRBJ2-7	-	CASSPGTGYEQYF	TGTGCCAGCTCACCCGGGACAGGTTACGAGCAGTACTTC
TRBV5-4	-	TRBJ2-3	-	CASRPGSLGENSISTDTQYF	TGTGCCAGCAGACCCGGTAGCTTAGGGGAAAATTCAATTAGCACAGATACGCAGTATTTT
TRBV6-5	-	TRBJ1-5	few	CASRGAEMLSQPQHF	TGTGCCAGCAGAGGAGCCGAGATGCTTTCTCAGCCCCAGCATTTT
TRBV5-3	TRBD1	TRBJ1-5	-	CAKYRDSHNQPQHF	TGTGCCAAATACCGGGACAGCCACAATCAGCCCCAGCATTTT
TRBV6-5	TRBD2	TRBJ2-1	-	CASRSGGLNNEQFF	TGTGCCAGCAGGAGCGGGGGACTTAACAATGAGCAGTTCTTC
TRBV19	-	TRBJ2-1	-	CASSISRASFNEQFF	TGTGCCAGTAGTATAAGCAGGGCCAGTTTCAATGAGCAGTTCTTC
TRBV11-2	-	TRBJ2-5	once	CASSIVPAVKGETQYF	TGTGCCAGCAGCATCGTTCCAGCGGTAAAAGGAGAGACCCAGTACTTC
TRBV30	-	TRBJ1-6	-	CAWNRAAYNSPLHF	TGTGCGTGGAACAGGGCGGCCTATAATTCACCCCTCCACTTT
TRBV28	-	TRBJ1-6	-	CASSSLIGEDSPLHF	TGTGCCAGCAGTTCATTGATAGGGGAGGATTCACCCCTCCACTTT
TRBV5-1	TRBD1	TRBJ2-3	-	CASSSGQWGTDTQYF	TGCGCCAGCAGCTCGGGACAGTGGGGCACAGATACGCAGTATTTT
TRBV5-1	-	TRBJ2-3	-	CASSLRVADTQYF	TGCGCCAGCAGCTTGAGAGTGGCAGATACGCAGTATTTT
TRBV2	TRBD1	TRBJ2-7	-	CASLVDRLSYEQYF	TGTGCCAGCCTAGTGGACAGGTTAAGCTACGAGCAGTACTTC
TRBV2	-	TRBJ1-6	-	CASSAGPYSPLHF	TGTGCCAGCAGCGCGGGACCATATTCACCCCTCCACTTT
TRBV4-2	-	TRBJ2-3	-	CASSLTGGASRDTQYF	TGTGCCAGCAGCCTCACAGGGGGGGCGAGTAGGGATACGCAGTATTTT
TRBV13	-	TRBJ2-3	few	CASSLGRSSNTQYF	TGTGCCAGCAGCTTAGGCCGGTCGAGCAATACGCAGTATTTT
TRBV5-1	-	TRBJ1-5	few	CASSSIVGQPQHF	TGCGCCAGCAGCTCCATAGTCGGTCAGCCCCAGCATTTT
TRBV3-1/TRBV3-2	-	TRBJ2-7	-	CASASTDLYEQYF	TGTGCCAGCGCTTCGACAGACTTATACGAGCAGTACTTC
TRBV2	TRBD2	TRBJ2-2	-	CASRLAAGELFF	TGTGCCAGCAGGCTAGCGGCCGGGGAGCTGTTTTTT
TRBV14	-	TRBJ1-5	-	CASSQAGSGPQHF	TGTGCCAGCAGCCAAGCGGGATCCGGGCCCCAGCATTTT
TRBV28	-	TRBJ1-4	few	CASSGSPGSNEKLFF	TGTGCCAGCAGTGGATCGCCAGGATCTAATGAAAAACTGTTTTTT
TRBV9	TRBD2	TRBJ2-5	-	CASSVGASGEPETQYF	TGTGCCAGCAGCGTAGGGGCTAGCGGGGAGCCAGAGACCCAGTACTTC
TRBV7-9	TRBD1	TRBJ2-7	-	CAAAPGTGDEQYF	TGTGCCGCCGCACCCGGGACAGGGGACGAGCAGTACTTC
TRBV21-1	-	TRBJ2-2	-	CASSKEVLAGGYWYTGELFF	TGTGCCAGCAGCAAAGAGGTGTTGGCGGGGGGATATTGGTACACCGGGGAGCTGTTTTTT
TRBV11-2	TRBD2	TRBJ2-7	-	CASRRGLAGGKIYEQYF	TGTGCCAGCAGACGGGGACTAGCGGGGGGCAAAATCTACGAGCAGTACTTC
TRBV6-6	-	TRBJ1-1	-	CASSPSGNTEAFF	TGTGCCAGCAGCCCCTCGGGGAACACTGAAGCTTTCTTT
TRBV7-9	-	TRBJ2-7	-	CASSRQTSYEQYF	TGTGCCAGTTCACGACAGACATCCTACGAGCAGTACTTC
TRBV25-1	-	TRBJ2-6	-	CASSRGSSGANVLTF	TGTGCCAGCAGTCGAGGGAGCTCTGGGGCCAACGTCCTGACTTTC